This entry lists 7 T cell receptor beta chains sequenced from one sample in a study of vaccination and CD4 T cells after COVID-19. The study sequenced cultured CD4+ T cell DNA using the Oncomine TCR Beta short-read assay. TCRdb reprocessed the PCR reads via MiXCR and lists one record per CDR3 protein. The sample yields under 3,500 distinct CDR3 sequences, 25% to 30% seen once. For these receptors, no antigen is known. Described treatment: approximately 11-day PBMC culture with coronavirus spike peptide pools or control peptides (ViraFEST assay). It was before the COVID-19 pandemic (2011-2018) that the unexposed donor's CD4+ T cells were collected. Material for sequencing was CD4+ T cells from blood, cultured in vitro. The receptors derive from a human donor in good health.

This clonotype was found a few times. V is TRBV7-8 and J is TRBJ1-2, with D maybe TRBD1 (6 bases). This CDR3 has 17 residues. Trimming took off 5 bases at V and 8 bases at J, with 27 bases between the two ends. Germline V CDR1 and CDR2: SGHVS, FQNEAQ. The CDR3 sequence is CASSEEGDTGGAGGYTF. The CDR3, as DNA: TGTGCCAGCAGCGAGGAGGGTGATACGGGGGGCGCAGGGGGCTACACCTTC.

The chain combines TRBV7-2 with TRBJ1-5, with TRBD1 as a possible D gene (5 bases). With 1 base removed from V and 5 bases from J, the gap between germline ends came to 12 bases. Germline CDR1 SGHTA, CDR2 FQGNSA. The CDR3 is made up of 15 amino acids. The CDR3 nucleotides read TGTGCCAGCAGCTTAGTAGGGGACGGAGATCAGCCCCAGCATTTT. This translates into CASSLVGDGDQPQHF.

This chain connects TRBV20-1 to TRBJ2-1, with 8 bases fitting TRBD2. The V and J ends lost 7 bases and 8 bases, in that order; junction bases with no gene match: 10. In germline, CDR1 is DFQATT, CDR2 SNEGSKA (reference sequence). The CDR3 is 13 residues long. The CDR3 bases are TGCAGTGAAGGCCGGGGGGGCTCTTATGAGCAGTTCTTC. The encoded protein is CSEGRGGSYEQFF.

J is TRBJ2-1 and V is TRBV11-2, with D possibly matching TRBD2 (7 bases). The CDR3 runs to 15 residues. From germline, CDR1 is SGHAT and CDR2 FQNNGV. Trimming took off 5 bases at V and 5 bases at J, with 16 bases between the two ends. CDR3 DNA sequence: TGTGCCAGCAGCCACCGGGCGGGGGCCGACAATGAGCAGTTCTTC. This codes for CASSHRAGADNEQFF.

The chain uses TRBV6-2 or TRBV6-3 and TRBJ2-4; 10 nucleotides match TRBD2. CDR1 MNHEY and CDR2 SVGEGT come from the germline V gene. The CDR3 is 20 amino acids. V dropped 8 bases and J dropped 2; count of bases not matched to a gene: 21. CDR3 sequence reads: CASLSGGRKREGRTKNIQYF. The CDR3 DNA reads TGTGCCAGCTTAAGTGGGGGGCGAAAGCGGGAGGGCCGAACCAAAAACATTCAGTACTTC.

The chain couples TRBV20-1 to TRBJ1-1; TRBD1 is a possible D gene (5 bases). Per the germline V gene, CDR1 is DFQATT and CDR2 is SNEGSKA (reference sequence). There are 15 residues in the CDR3. V was trimmed by 0 bases and J by 1 base, leaving 12 bases between them. The CDR3 DNA sequence: TGCAGTGCTAGAGATCCCCAGGGATCGAACACTGAAGCTTTCTTT. It specifies CSARDPQGSNTEAFF.

In its sample, this clonotype is medium-sized. This chain joins TRBV2 and TRBJ1-5; 7 bases map to TRBD1. This CDR3 spans 13 amino acids. Losses at the gene ends were 8 bases for V and 10 bases for J; bases not matched to a gene: 11. Germline V gene data show CDR1 as SNHLY and CDR2 as FYNNEI. CDR3 amino acids: CASSRTNRGPQHF. The CDR3 coding sequence is TGTGCCAGCTCCCGGACCAACAGGGGACCCCAGCATTTT.